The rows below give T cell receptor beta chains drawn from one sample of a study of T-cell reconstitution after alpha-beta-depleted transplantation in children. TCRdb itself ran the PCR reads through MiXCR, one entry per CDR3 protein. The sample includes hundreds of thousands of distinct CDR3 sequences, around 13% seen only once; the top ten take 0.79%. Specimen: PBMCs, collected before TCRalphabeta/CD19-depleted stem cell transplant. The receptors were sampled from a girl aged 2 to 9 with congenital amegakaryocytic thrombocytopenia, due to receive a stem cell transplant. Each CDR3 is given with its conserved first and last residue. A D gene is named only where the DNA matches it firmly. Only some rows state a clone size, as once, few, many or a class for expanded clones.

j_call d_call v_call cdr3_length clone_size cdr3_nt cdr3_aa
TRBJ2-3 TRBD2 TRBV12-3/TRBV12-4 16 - TGTGCCAGCAGCCCCCGGGGGGGGGCCCACACAGATACGCAGTATTTT CASSPRGGAHTDTQYF
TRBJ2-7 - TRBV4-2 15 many TGTGCCAGCAGCCAAGGGTCGCTGGCCGACTACGAGCAGTACTTC CASSQGSLADYEQYF
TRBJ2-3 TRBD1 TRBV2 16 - TGTGCCAGCAGGGGGGCCGGGACAGGGTTTTCAGATACGCAGTATTTT CASRGAGTGFSDTQYF
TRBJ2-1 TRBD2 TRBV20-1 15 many TGCAGTGCAATCCCCGGGACTAGCGGGTCTTATGAGCAGTTCTTC CSAIPGTSGSYEQFF
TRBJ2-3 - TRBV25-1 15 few TGTGCCAGCAGTTCCCCCGGGCAGCGCACAGATACGCAGTATTTT CASSSPGQRTDTQYF
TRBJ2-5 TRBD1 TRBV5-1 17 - TGCGCCAGCAGCTTGGCGACTTACACAGGGGTCGTTGAGACCCAGTACTTC CASSLATYTGVVETQYF
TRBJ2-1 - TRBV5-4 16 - TGTGCCAGCAGCGATTTTGGGGGAGGCCGGAACAATGAGCAGTTCTTC CASSDFGGGRNNEQFF
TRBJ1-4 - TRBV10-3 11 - TGTGCCATCAGACAAAATGAAAAACTGTTTTTT CAIRQNEKLFF
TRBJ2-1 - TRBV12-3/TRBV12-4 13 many TGTGCCAGCAGCCATTCGGGGGCCGATGAGCAGTTCTTC CASSHSGADEQFF
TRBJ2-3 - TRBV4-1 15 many TGCGCCAGCAGCCAACTAGCGTTAGTGACAGATACGCAGTATTTT CASSQLALVTDTQYF
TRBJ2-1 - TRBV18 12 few TGTGCCAGCTCGGAAACTAGGGGTGAGCAGTTCTTC CASSETRGEQFF
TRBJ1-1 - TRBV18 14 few TGTGCCAGCTCACCTTTCCCAGGGGACACTGAAGCTTTCTTT CASSPFPGDTEAFF
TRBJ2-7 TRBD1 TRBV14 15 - TGTGCCAGCAGCCAATTGGACAGGGCCTCCTACGAGCAGTACTTC CASSQLDRASYEQYF
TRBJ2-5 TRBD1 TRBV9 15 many TGTGCCAGCAGCGTAGGAGGGACAGGGATGGAGACCCAGTACTTC CASSVGGTGMETQYF
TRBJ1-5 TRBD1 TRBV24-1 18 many TGTGCCACCAGTGATTTGGCGGTCGACAGGGGGTGGTTTCAGCCCCAGCATTTT CATSDLAVDRGWFQPQHF
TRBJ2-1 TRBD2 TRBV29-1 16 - TGCAGCGTTGAAGGCCCTCATAGCGGGTCCTACAATGAGCAGTTCTTC CSVEGPHSGSYNEQFF
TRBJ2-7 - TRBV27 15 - TGTGCCAGCAGTTTAAGAGGGACACTTGACTACGAGCAGTACTTC CASSLRGTLDYEQYF
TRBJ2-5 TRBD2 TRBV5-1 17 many TGCGCCAGCAGCTGGGATCTAGCGGGAGATGATTTGGAGACCCAGTACTTC CASSWDLAGDDLETQYF
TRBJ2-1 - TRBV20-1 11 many TGCAGTGCCCTCACTCCCAATGAGCAGTTCTTC CSALTPNEQFF
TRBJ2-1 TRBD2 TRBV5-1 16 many TGCGCCAGCACCACTCTGGGGACTAGCGGGACGGGTGAGCAGTTCTTC CASTTLGTSGTGEQFF
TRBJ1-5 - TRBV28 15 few TGTGCCAGCAGTCCAATGACAGATCGCAATCAGCCCCAGCATTTT CASSPMTDRNQPQHF
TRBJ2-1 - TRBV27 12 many TGTGCCAGCTTCGACAGGTACAATGAGCAGTTCTTC CASFDRYNEQFF
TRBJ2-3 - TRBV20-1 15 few TGCAGTGCTACTGCCGGGACTCAAGGAACAGATACGCAGTATTTT CSATAGTQGTDTQYF
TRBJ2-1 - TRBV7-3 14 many TGTGCCAGCAGCTTATCCCACGTGAACAATGAGCAGTTCTTC CASSLSHVNNEQFF
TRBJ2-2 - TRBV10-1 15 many TGCGCCAGCAGTGACGCGGGTATCAGAAACGGGGAGCTGTTTTTT CASSDAGIRNGELFF
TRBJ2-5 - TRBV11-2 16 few TGTGCCAGCAGCCCAGGGATTTTGCGGGACCAAGAGACCCAGTACTTC CASSPGILRDQETQYF
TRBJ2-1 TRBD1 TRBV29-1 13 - TGCAGCGTCCCGGGGACAGGTTTTGATGAGCAGTTCTTC CSVPGTGFDEQFF
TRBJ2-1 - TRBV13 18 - TGTGCCATCTGTTCGTGGGGGGCACGCGGAAAAGACTACAATGAGCAGTTCTTC CAICSWGARGKDYNEQFF
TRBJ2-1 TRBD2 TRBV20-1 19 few TGCTGTGCTAGAGGGGTTAGCGGGTCCCACCCAAAGCTAAACAATGAGCAGTTCTTC CCARGVSGSHPKLNNEQFF
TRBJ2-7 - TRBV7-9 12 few TGTGCCAGCAGCTTCACTTTACCTGAGCAGTACTTC CASSFTLPEQYF
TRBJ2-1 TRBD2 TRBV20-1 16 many TGCAGTGCTACAGCCCCGGGACTAGCAATGAATTCTGAGCAGTTCTTC CSATAPGLAMNSEQFF
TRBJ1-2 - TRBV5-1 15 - TGCGCCAGCAGCTCGGCGGGACAAAGGGTCCATGGCTACACCTTC CASSSAGQRVHGYTF
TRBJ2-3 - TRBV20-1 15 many TGCAGTGCTAGAGATGTAGGGAGTAGCGCGTATACGCAGTATTTT CSARDVGSSAYTQYF
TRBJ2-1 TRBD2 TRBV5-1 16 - TGCGCCAGCGCACTTCCCAATCCGGGAGGGGGCAATGAGCAGTTCTTC CASALPNPGGGNEQFF
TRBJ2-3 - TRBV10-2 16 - TGCGCCAGCAGCCCAATATCACAGGGCTGGGCAGATACGCAGTATTTT CASSPISQGWADTQYF
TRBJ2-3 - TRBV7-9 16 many TGTGCCAGCAGCTTAATGGGCGACAGTGGCACAGATACGCAGTATTTT CASSLMGDSGTDTQYF
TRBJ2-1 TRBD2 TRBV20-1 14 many TGCAGTGCCGTGTCGGGGGGCTCCTACAATGAGCAGTTCTTC CSAVSGGSYNEQFF
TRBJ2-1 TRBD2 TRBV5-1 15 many TGCGCCAGCAAAACCTGGCGGGAGAATTACAATGAGCAGTTCTTC CASKTWRENYNEQFF
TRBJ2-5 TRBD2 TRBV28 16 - TGTGCCAGCAGTTTAGGGACTAGTAGGCGTCAAGAGACCCAGTACTTC CASSLGTSRRQETQYF
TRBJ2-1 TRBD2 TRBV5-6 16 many TGTGCCAGCAGCTTCCTAGAGACTAGCGATCGGAATGAGCAGTTCTTC CASSFLETSDRNEQFF
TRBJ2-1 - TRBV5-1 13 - TGCGCCAGCAGCTTGGGCAGGGGAGGTGAGCAGTTCTTC CASSLGRGGEQFF
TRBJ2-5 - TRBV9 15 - TGTGCCAGCAACGTAACCCCTTGGGGGACAGAGACCCAGTACTTC CASNVTPWGTETQYF
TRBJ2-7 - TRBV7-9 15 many TGTGCCAGCAGCCCGCAACGGGACTCTTTCTACGAGCAGTACTTC CASSPQRDSFYEQYF
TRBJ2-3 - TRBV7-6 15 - TGTGCCAGCAGCTTCGTCGACCTCTCAACAGATACGCAGTATTTT CASSFVDLSTDTQYF
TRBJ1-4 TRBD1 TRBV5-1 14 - TGCGCCAGCAGCTCCGGGACAGAGAATGAAAAACTGCTTTTT CASSSGTENEKLLF
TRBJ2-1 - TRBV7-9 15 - TGTGCCAGCATACCGGGACTTTTTTCCTACAATGAGCAGTTCTTC CASIPGLFSYNEQFF
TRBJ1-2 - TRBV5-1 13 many TGCGCCAGCAGCCCGGGACAAAACTATGGCTACACCTTC CASSPGQNYGYTF